Sequencing of this T cell receptor (beta chain) was carried out in a study of blood T cell repertoires in COVID-19. On the study more broadly: COVID-19 samples collected from the United States, Italy and Spain covered acute and convalescent phases. From T cells, B-cell-depleted T cells, or PBMCs came the material, which was cDNA or gDNA.

Authors' data handling: Counts of nucleated cells, estimated from reference gene primer amplification, were obtained. Only in-frame clones appear in the TCRdb table, and some are missing; sequencing was by immunoSEQ multiplex PCR. For V, J and clone size, that table is used; D and trimming come from the DNA. Among 60,000 to 75,000 clones listed, about nine tenths were seen once. J was trimmed by 0 bases and V by 4 bases; bases with no gene match: 8. CDR3 length: 18 residues. The germline V gene encodes CDR1 LNHDA and CDR2 SQIVND (reference sequence). What was sequenced was peripheral blood. This chain joins TRBV19 and TRBJ2-5; 13 positions agree with TRBD2. The sequence derives from a woman aged 55-69 years with acute or convalescent COVID-19. CDR3 sequence: CASSSRLAGGTYQETQYF. CDR3 coding DNA: TGTGCCAGTAGTAGCCGACTAGCGGGGGGTACTTACCAAGAGACCCAGTACTTC.